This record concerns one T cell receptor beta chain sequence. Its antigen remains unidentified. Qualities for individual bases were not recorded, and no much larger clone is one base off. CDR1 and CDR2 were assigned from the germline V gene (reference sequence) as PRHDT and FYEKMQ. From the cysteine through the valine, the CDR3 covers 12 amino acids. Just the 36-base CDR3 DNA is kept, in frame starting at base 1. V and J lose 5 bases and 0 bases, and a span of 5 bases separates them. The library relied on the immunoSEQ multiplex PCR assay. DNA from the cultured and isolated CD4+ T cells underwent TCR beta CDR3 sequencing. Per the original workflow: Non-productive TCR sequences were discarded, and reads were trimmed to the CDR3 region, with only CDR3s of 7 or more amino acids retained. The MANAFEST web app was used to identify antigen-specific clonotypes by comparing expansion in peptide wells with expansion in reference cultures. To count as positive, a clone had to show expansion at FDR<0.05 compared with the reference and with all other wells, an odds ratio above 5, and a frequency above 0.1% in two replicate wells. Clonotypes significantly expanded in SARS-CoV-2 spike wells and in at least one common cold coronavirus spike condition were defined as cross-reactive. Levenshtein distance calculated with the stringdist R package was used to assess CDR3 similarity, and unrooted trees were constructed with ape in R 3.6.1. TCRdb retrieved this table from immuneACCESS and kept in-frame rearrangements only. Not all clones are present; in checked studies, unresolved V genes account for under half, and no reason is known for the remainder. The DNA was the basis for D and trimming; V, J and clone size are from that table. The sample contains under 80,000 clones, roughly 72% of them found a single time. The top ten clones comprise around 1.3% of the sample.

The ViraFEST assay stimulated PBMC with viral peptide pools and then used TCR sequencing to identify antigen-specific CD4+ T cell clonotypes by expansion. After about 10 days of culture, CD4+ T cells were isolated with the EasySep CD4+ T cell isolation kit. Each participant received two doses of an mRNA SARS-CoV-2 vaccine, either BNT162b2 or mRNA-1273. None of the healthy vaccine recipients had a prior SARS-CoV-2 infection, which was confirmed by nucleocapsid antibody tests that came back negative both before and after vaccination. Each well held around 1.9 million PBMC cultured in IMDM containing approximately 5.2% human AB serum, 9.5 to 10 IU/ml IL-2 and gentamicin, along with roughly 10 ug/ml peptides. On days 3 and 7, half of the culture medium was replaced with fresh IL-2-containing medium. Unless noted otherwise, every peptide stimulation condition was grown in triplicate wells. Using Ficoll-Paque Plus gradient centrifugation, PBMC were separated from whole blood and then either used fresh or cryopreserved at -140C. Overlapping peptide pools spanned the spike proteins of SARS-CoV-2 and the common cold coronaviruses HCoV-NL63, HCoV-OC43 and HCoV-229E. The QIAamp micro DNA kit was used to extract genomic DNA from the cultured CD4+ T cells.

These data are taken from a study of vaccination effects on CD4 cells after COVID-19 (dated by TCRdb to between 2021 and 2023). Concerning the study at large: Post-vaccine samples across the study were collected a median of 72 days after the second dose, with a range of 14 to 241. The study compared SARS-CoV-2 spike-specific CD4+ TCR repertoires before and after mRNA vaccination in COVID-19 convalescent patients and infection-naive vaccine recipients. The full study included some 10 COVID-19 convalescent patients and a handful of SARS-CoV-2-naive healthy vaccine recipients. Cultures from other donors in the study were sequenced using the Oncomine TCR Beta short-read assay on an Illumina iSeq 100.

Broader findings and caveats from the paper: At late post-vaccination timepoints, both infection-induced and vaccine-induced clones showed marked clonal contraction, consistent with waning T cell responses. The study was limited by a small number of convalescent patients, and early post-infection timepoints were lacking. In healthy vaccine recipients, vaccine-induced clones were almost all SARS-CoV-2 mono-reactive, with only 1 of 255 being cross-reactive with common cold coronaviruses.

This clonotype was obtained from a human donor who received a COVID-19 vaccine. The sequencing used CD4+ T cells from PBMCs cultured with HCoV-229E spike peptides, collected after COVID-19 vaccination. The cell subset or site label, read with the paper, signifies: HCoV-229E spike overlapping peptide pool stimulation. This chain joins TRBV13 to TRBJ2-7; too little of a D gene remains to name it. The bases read TGTGCCAGCAGCCTCAGCTCCTACGAGCAGTACGTC. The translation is CASSLSSYEQYV.